The 27 T cell receptor beta chains listed next were all sequenced from one sample in a study of blood T cell repertoires in COVID-19 (dated by TCRdb to the early 2020s). To prepare the library, the immunoSEQ multiplex PCR assay was applied. In its TCRdb copy, this immuneACCESS table keeps in-frame sequences only and misses some clones. Where compared with another copy, unresolved V genes explain less than half of these, and the others have no known cause. The sample profile shows 150,000 to 200,000 clones; over 75% of them were found once. The top ten constitute 11% of the sample. Sequencing was performed on peripheral blood. Receptors originate from a man aged 60 to 75 with active or convalescent COVID-19.

CDR3 in amino acids: CAAGAGGPGEQFF. The CDR3 bases are TGCGCAGCCGGGGCGGGAGGGCCCGGAGAGCAGTTCTTC. The V call is TRBV5-1, the J call TRBJ2-1; 9 positions match TRBD2. The CDR3 runs to 13 residues. Germline CDR1 is SGHRS and CDR2 is YFSETQ.

This clone has only a few counts. The chain uses TRBV2 and TRBJ1-1; 8 bases map to TRBD1. The ends lost 9 bases at V and 0 bases at J; junction bases unmatched: 6. CDR3 length equals 14 residues. CDR1 and CDR2 from the germline V gene are SNHLY and FYNNEI. The CDR3 sequence is CASRQGTVNTEAFF. The CDR3 DNA reads as TGTGCCAGTAGACAGGGGACCGTGAACACTGAAGCTTTCTTT.

The V gene is TRBV19, the J gene TRBJ2-7, with D tentatively TRBD1 (5 bases). This CDR3 contains 13 residues. Trimming took 5 bases from V and 3 from J, leaving 11 bases between them. Germline V lookup: CDR1 LNHDA, CDR2 SQIVND (reference sequence). The CDR3 bases are TGTGCCAGTAGTCCCAGGACAAGCTACGAGCAGTACTTC. It translates to CASSPRTSYEQYF.

V is TRBV10-3 and J is TRBJ2-7; 7 bases match TRBD2. V shed 0 bases, J shed 0 bases, and the junction held 2 bases outside the gene matches. Germline V gene sequence: CDR1 ENHRY, CDR2 SYGVKD. CDR3 length: 15 residues. CDR3 protein: CAISESSGNSYEQYF. CDR3 DNA: TGTGCCATCAGTGAGTCAAGCGGGAACTCCTACGAGCAGTACTTC.

This clone came up once. This rearrangement joins TRBV10-3 to TRBJ2-1; maybe TRBD1 (6 bases). V was cut by 0 bases and J by 3 bases, with 6 bases left in between. The CDR3 loop spans 14 amino acids. Germline CDR1 is ENHRY and CDR2 is SYGVKD. The CDR3 loop is CAISESDSYNEQFF. CDR3 nucleotide sequence: TGTGCCATCAGTGAGTCGGACAGCTACAATGAGCAGTTCTTC.

The CDR3 DNA reads as TGTGCCAGCAGTAGACTTGAGCGTCGGGAGCAGTACTTC. Protein sequence: CASSRLERREQYF. The chain links TRBV6-5 to TRBJ2-7; D not resolved. Trimming removed 5 bases at V and 7 bases at J, with 15 bases between. Looked up from germline, CDR1 is MNHEY and CDR2 is SVGAGI. This CDR3 contains 13 residues.

This sequence joins TRBV2 and TRBJ2-7; TRBD1 matches 7 bases. Trimming removed 10 bases from V and 7 bases from J; junction bases left unmatched: 19. The CDR3 length is 15 residues. Germline V gives CDR1 SNHLY, CDR2 FYNNEI. In DNA form, the CDR3 reads TGTGCCATCAAGATACAGGGGAACCTTGGTGGGGAGCAGTACTTC. As protein: CAIKIQGNLGGEQYF.

The chain recombines TRBV6-1 with TRBJ2-3; TRBD2 matches 9 bases. The CDR3 runs to 15 residues. Germline V lookup: CDR1 MNHNS, CDR2 SASEGT. V was clipped by 1 base and J by 4 bases; unmatched bases: 3. The CDR3 loop reads CASSEVRGRADTQYF. CDR3 sequence (DNA): TGTGCCAGCAGTGAAGTTCGCGGGAGGGCAGATACGCAGTATTTT.

DNA of the CDR3: TGTGCCAGTGACCCCATGGGGGCAGGGACCACTGAAGCTTTCTTT. It yields the protein CASDPMGAGTTEAFF. The rearrangement joins TRBV6-5 to TRBJ1-1; D perhaps matches TRBD1 (6 bases). Between the trimmed V and J ends, which lost 9 bases and 4 bases, there was a span of 21 bases. The CDR3 spans 15 residues. Germline CDR1 and CDR2: MNHEY and SVGAGI.

The chain has TRBV18 and TRBJ2-2; the D gene is possibly TRBD1 (5 bases). V lost 2 bases, J lost 1 base, and 8 bases lay in between. The CDR3 is made up of 15 amino acids. CDR1 is KGHSH, CDR2 LQKENI, per germline. In DNA form, the CDR3 reads TGTGCCAGCTCACCATTGACAGAGAACACCGGGGAGCTGTTTTTT. Translation: CASSPLTENTGELFF.

The chain carries TRBV9 and TRBJ2-7, with D maybe TRBD1 (5 bases). Germline lookup yields CDR1 SGDLS and CDR2 YYNGEE. CDR3 length: 14 amino acids. Trimming left V 2 bases short and J 3 bases short, with 12 bases between. CDR3 bases: TGTGCCAGCAGCGTTGGCGTTAGGGGCTACGAGCAGTACTTC. Translated, it gives CASSVGVRGYEQYF.

The V call is TRBV25-1, the J call TRBJ2-5; 14 bases match TRBD2. CDR3 length: 15 amino acids. The germline CDR1 and CDR2 sequences are MGHDK and SYGVNS. Germline trimming cut 2 bases from V and 5 bases from J; bases unmatched to any gene: 1. The CDR3 DNA reads TGTGCCAGCAGTGAACGACTAGCGGGAGGGGAGACCCAGTACTTC. Residues: CASSERLAGGETQYF.

The chain recombines TRBV5-4 with TRBJ1-5; 7 bases map to TRBD1. The germline V gene has CDR1 SGHNT and CDR2 YYREEE (reference sequence). This CDR3 region has 15 residues. The V segment lost 1 base and the J segment 2 bases; nucleotides outside the gene matches: 3. The CDR3 is CASSLQGGGNQPQHF. The CDR3 nucleotides read TGTGCCAGCAGCTTGCAAGGGGGCGGCAATCAGCCCCAGCATTTT.

The chain links TRBV11-2 to TRBJ1-6; 9 bases agree with TRBD1. The CDR3 totals 16 residues. The trim removed 4 bases at V and 7 bases at J, leaving 8 bases unmatched. The germline V gene has CDR1 SGHAT and CDR2 FQNNGV. The DNA of the CDR3 is TGTGCCAGCAGCTACGGGACAGGGTGGGGCAATTCACCCCTCCACTTT. This gives the protein CASSYGTGWGNSPLHF.

The rearrangement links TRBV7-9 to TRBJ2-3; TRBD2 matches 11 bases. Germline CDR1 reads SEHNR; CDR2 reads FQNEAQ (reference sequence). The CDR3 sequence is 18 residues long. V was pared by 3 bases and J by 3 bases, with 11 bases of the junction left unmatched. The CDR3 loop reads CASSFLTSGRGSTDTQYF. The CDR3, as DNA: TGTGCCAGCAGCTTTCTTACTAGCGGGAGAGGGAGTACAGATACGCAGTATTTT.

The chain couples TRBV5-4 to TRBJ1-3; unclear D gene. From germline, CDR1 is SGHNT and CDR2 YYREEE (reference sequence). The CDR3 covers 15 residues. The V and J ends lost 0 bases and 0 bases respectively, with 7 bases between them. The CDR3 DNA is TGTGCCAGCAGCTTGGACAGAAGCTCTGGAAACACCATATATTTT. Translating gives CASSLDRSSGNTIYF.

The chain is built from TRBV2 and TRBJ2-3, with 10 bases that match TRBD2. CDR1 and CDR2 (germline): SNHLY, FYNNEI. The CDR3 is 14 amino acids. Unmatched junction bases numbered 4, after V lost 5 bases and J lost 5 bases. The CDR3 DNA is TGTGCCAGCAGTACTAGCGGGACACTAGATACGCAGTATTTT. This encodes CASSTSGTLDTQYF. Full variable domain (missing parts from reference TRBV2 and TRBJ2-3): EPEVTQTPSHQVTQMGQEVILRCVPISNHLYFYWYRQILGQKVEFLVSFYNNEISEKSEIFDDQFSVERPDGSNFTLKIRSTKLEDSAMYFCASSTSGTLDTQYFGPGTRLTVL.

This clone was seen just once. The chain uses TRBV2 and TRBJ1-6, with 7 bases fitting TRBD1. In germline, CDR1 is SNHLY, CDR2 FYNNEI. V was pared by 4 bases and J by 9 bases, with 6 bases of the junction left unmatched. CDR3 length: 14 residues. This CDR3 reads CASSAAGTASPLHF. As DNA, the CDR3 is TGTGCCAGCAGTGCAGCCGGGACAGCTTCACCCCTCCACTTT.

J is TRBJ1-5 and V is TRBV3-1 (or the pseudogene TRBV3-2); D is perhaps TRBD1 (6 bases). Germline lookup yields CDR1 LGHDT and CDR2 YNNKEL (reference sequence). The CDR3 covers 17 residues. V lost 0 bases and J 7 bases, leaving 19 bases between the germline ends. The CDR3 region is CASSQDTPGGARQPQHF. The CDR3 DNA is TGTGCCAGCAGCCAAGATACCCCGGGGGGCGCCCGCCAGCCCCAGCATTTT.

In its sample, this clone was seen a few times. V and J are TRBV27 and TRBJ1-1; 7 bases are shared with TRBD1. CDR3 size: 14 residues. Germline V gives CDR1 MNHEY, CDR2 SMNVEV (reference sequence). The V gene end was trimmed by 3 bases and the J gene end by 4 bases; junction bases not matched to a gene: 5. The CDR3 spells CASSFSTGTTEAFF. CDR3 nucleotide sequence: TGTGCCAGCAGTTTCTCGACAGGGACCACTGAAGCTTTCTTT.

The chain couples TRBV3-1 (or the pseudogene TRBV3-2) to TRBJ2-4; 12 bases are a match to TRBD2. The trim removed 5 bases at V and 0 bases at J, leaving 14 bases unmatched. This CDR3 region has 20 residues. Germline V CDR1 and CDR2: LGHDT, YNNKEL (reference sequence). The DNA of the CDR3 is TGTGCCAGCAGCGCCCAGACTAGCGGGGGCCCTTTAGGAGCCAAAAACATTCAGTACTTC. Its protein is CASSAQTSGGPLGAKNIQYF.

The chain uses TRBV2 and TRBJ1-5; TRBD1 aligns across 10 bases. CDR3 length: 14 residues. Germline V CDR1 and CDR2: SNHLY, FYNNEI. Germline trimming cut 8 bases from V and 5 bases from J; bases unmatched to any gene: 6. The CDR3 DNA sequence: TGTGCCAGCGGCCGGGACAGGGGCTATCAGCCCCAGCATTTT. As protein: CASGRDRGYQPQHF.

This clone was recorded a few times. The chain has TRBV2 and TRBJ1-1, with no clear D. This CDR3 has 15 amino acids. Germline V gives CDR1 SNHLY, CDR2 FYNNEI. V shed 6 bases and J shed 2 bases, with 16 bases lying between them. The CDR3 DNA sequence: TGTGCCAGCAGAACTCAGGTTAGAGCAAACACTGAAGCTTTCTTT. Translation gives CASRTQVRANTEAFF.

The chain couples TRBV28 to TRBJ1-3; 8 bases line up with TRBD1. Germline V lookup: CDR1 MDHEN, CDR2 SYDVKM. CDR3 length: 15 residues. V shed 7 bases, J shed 2 bases, and the junction held 7 bases outside the gene matches. In DNA, the CDR3 is TGTGCCAGCAATGATCCGACAGGGGCTGGAAACACCATATATTTT. As protein: CASNDPTGAGNTIYF.

This sequence joins TRBV29-1 and TRBJ2-7; possibly TRBD2 for D (6 bases). Trimming stripped 4 bases from V and 2 bases from J, with 9 bases between. The CDR3 is 12 amino acids. CDR1 is SQVTM and CDR2 is ANQGSEA in the germline V gene. The CDR3 nucleotides read TGCAGCGTTGCCCCGGGGGCCTACGAGCAGTACTTC. Its translation: CSVAPGAYEQYF.

The chain is built from TRBV18 and TRBJ1-5; D is ambiguous. From germline, CDR1 is KGHSH and CDR2 LQKENI. This CDR3 region has 15 residues. The V gene lost 3 bases and the J gene lost 7 bases, with 16 bases spanning the gap. The DNA of the CDR3 is TGTGCCAGCTCACCTGCGGGTGACCGAAAGCAGCCCCAGCATTTT. Protein sequence: CASSPAGDRKQPQHF.

The chain has TRBV15 and TRBJ1-2, with 7 bases that match TRBD1. The V gene end was trimmed by 1 base and the J gene end by 8 bases; junction bases not matched to a gene: 4. Germline CDR1 and CDR2: LNHNV and YYDKDF (reference sequence). CDR3 length: 13 amino acids. CDR3 sequence reads: CATSRVQGLGYTF. The CDR3 nucleotides are TGTGCCACCAGCAGAGTACAGGGGCTGGGCTACACCTTC.